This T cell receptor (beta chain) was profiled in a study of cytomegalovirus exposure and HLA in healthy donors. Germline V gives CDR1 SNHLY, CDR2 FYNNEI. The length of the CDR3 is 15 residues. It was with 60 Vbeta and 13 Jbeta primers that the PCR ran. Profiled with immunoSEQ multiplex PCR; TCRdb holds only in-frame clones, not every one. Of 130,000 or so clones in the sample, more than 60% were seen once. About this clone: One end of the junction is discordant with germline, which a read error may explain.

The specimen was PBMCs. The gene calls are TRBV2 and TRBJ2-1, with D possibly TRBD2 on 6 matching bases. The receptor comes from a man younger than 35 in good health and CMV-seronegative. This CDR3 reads CSSKAGGSSYNEQFF. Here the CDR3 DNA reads TGTTCCAGCAAAGCTGGAGGGAGCTCCTACAATGAGCAGTTCTTC.